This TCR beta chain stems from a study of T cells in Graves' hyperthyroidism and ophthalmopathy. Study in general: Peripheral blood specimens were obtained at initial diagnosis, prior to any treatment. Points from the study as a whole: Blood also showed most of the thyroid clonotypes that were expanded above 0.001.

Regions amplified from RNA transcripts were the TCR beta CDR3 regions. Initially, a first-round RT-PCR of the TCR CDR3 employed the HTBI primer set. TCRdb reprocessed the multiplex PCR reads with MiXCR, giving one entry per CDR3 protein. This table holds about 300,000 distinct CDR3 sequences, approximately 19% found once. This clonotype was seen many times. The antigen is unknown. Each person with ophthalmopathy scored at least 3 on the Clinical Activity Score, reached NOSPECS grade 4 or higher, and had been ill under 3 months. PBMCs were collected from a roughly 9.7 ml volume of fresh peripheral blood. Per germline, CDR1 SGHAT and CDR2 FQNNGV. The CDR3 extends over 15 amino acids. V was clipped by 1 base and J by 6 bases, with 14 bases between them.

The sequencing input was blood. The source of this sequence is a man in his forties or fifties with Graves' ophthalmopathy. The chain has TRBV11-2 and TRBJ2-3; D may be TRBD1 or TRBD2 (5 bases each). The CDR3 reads CASSLGGNSGDTQYF. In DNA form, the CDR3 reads TGTGCCAGCAGCTTAGGGGGGAACTCAGGGGATACGCAGTATTTT.